The source of this T cell receptor (beta chain) is a study of cytomegalovirus exposure and HLA in healthy donors. Study-level results: Reports described diagnosis of cytomegalovirus status by the classifier as highly specific and sensitive. A list of 150 or so TCR beta chains associated with cytomegalovirus was given. An analysis was carried out later, and it reportedly showed fewer N-insertions in an Asian-associated ancestry cluster than the 666-donor mean.

In nominal health when sampled, donors likely had unrecorded immune exposures nonetheless. A multiplex PCR was run with 60 Vbeta primers and 13 Jbeta primers. Generated by immunoSEQ multiplex PCR, the TCRdb table keeps only in-frame clones and is missing some. The sample comprises around 180,000 clones, 80% of which are singletons, and around 1% rests with the top ten. CDR1 and CDR2 (germline): SGHRS, YFSETQ. V dropped 7 bases and J dropped 5 bases, with 24 bases sitting between them. This CDR3 region has 16 residues. A word on this clone: Its antigen is unknown.

The rearrangement links TRBV5-1 to TRBJ2-5; tentative D call: TRBD1 (7 bases). The sequence was obtained from a woman aged 40-49 years in good health and CMV-seronegative. Sequencing was done on a sample of PBMCs. CDR3 sequence (DNA): TGCGCCAGCCGCTCCTTCCCAGGGGGGTCGGGGGAGACCCAGTACTTC. Protein product: CASRSFPGGSGETQYF. Together with reference TRBV5-1 and TRBJ2-5, the CDR3 gives the full variable domain: KAGVTQTPRYLIKTRGQQVTLSCSPISGHRSVSWYQQTPGQGLQFLFEYFSETQRNKGNFPGRFSGRQFSNSRSEMNVSTLELGDSALYLCASRSFPGGSGETQYFGPGTRLLVL.